This T cell receptor beta chain was captured by sequencing in a study of cytomegalovirus exposure and HLA in healthy donors. Study summary: When 398 donors were genotyped, approximately 80% of them were found to fall in the Caucasian-associated ancestry cluster.

The PCR employed 60 Vbeta primers together with 13 Jbeta primers. Produced via immunoSEQ multiplex PCR; TCRdb's table is partial and in-frame only. The sample lists roughly 120,000 clones, about 70% occurring once. The CDR3 extends over 13 amino acids. The V gene end was trimmed by 11 bases and the J gene end by 6 bases; junction bases not matched to a gene: 11. Per germline, CDR1 MNHEY and CDR2 SMNVEV (reference sequence). The source material was PBMCs. The sequence derives from a man in his thirties or forties in good health and CMV-seropositive. The genes are TRBV27 and TRBJ1-2; 8 nucleotides line up with TRBD1. The CDR3 nucleotides read TGTGCCGTGGGACCAGGGGGCTACGATGGCTACACCTTC. This codes for CAVGPGGYDGYTF.